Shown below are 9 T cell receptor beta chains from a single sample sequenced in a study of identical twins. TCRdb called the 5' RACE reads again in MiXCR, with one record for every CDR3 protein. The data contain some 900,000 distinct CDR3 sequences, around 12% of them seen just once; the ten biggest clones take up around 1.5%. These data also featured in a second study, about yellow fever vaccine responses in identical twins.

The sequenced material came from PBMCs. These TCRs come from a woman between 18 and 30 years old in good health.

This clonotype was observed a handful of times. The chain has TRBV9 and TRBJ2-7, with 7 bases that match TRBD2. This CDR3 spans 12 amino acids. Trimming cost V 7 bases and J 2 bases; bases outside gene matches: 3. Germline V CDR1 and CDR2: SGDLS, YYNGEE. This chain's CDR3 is CASGGGAYEQYF. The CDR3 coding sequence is TGTGCCAGCGGTGGGGGGGCCTACGAGCAGTACTTC.

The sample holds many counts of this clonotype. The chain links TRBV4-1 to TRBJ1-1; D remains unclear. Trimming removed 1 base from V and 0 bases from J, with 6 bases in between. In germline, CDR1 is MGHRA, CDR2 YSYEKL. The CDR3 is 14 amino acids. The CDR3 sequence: CASSQGRLNTEAFF. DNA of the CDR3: TGCGCCAGCAGCCAAGGACGTTTGAACACTGAAGCTTTCTTT.

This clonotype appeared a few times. CDR3 coding DNA: TGCGCCAGCAGCCAAGGAACGGGACAGGGAAGTCAGCCCCAGCATTTT. Protein sequence: CASSQGTGQGSQPQHF. The J gene is TRBJ1-5, the V gene TRBV4-1, with TRBD1 identical over 9 bases. Germline CDR1 MGHRA, CDR2 YSYEKL. CDR3 length equals 16 residues. V dropped 1 base and J dropped 6; count of bases not matched to a gene: 7.

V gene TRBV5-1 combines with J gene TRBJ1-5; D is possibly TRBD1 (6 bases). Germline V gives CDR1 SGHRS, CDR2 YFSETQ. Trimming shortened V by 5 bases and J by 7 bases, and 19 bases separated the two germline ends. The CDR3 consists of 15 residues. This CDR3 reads CASRSGDLGRQPQHF. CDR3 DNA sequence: TGCGCCAGCAGGTCAGGGGACTTAGGTCGCCAGCCCCAGCATTTT.

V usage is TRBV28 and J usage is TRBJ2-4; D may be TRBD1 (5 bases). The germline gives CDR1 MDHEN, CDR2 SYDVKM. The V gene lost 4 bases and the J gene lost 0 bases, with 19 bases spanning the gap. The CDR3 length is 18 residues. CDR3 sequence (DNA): TGTGCCAGCAGTTCCCACACCTTTATCAGGGAAGCCAAAAACATTCAGTACTTC. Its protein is CASSSHTFIREAKNIQYF.

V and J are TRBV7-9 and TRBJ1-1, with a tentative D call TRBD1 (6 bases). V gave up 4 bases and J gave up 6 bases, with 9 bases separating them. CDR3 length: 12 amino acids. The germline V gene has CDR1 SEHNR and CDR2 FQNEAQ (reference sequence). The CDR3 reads CASSSRGPEAFF. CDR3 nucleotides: TGTGCCAGCAGCTCCAGGGGCCCTGAAGCTTTCTTT.

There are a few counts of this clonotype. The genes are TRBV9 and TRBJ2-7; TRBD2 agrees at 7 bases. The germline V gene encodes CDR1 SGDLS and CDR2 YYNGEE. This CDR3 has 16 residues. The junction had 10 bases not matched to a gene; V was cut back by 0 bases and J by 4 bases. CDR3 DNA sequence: TGTGCCAGCAGCGTAGATGGGGGAGCGGGGACTTACGAGCAGTACTTC. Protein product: CASSVDGGAGTYEQYF.

The CDR3 DNA follows: TGTGCCAGCAGCTTAGTTCCCGAAACAGGAAACGTCTATGGCTACACCTTC. This encodes CASSLVPETGNVYGYTF. The rearrangement links TRBV11-2 to TRBJ1-2; TRBD1 might be the D (5 bases). Germline V gene data show CDR1 as SGHAT and CDR2 as FQNNGV. V dropped 1 base and J dropped 4 bases, with 19 bases sitting between them. The CDR3 is 17 residues long.

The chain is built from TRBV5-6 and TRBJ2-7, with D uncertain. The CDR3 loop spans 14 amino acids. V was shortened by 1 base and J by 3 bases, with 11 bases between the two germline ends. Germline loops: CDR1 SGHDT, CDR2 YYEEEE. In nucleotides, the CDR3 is TGTGCCAGCAGCTTGTCTGGGATAAACTACGAGCAGTACGTC. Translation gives CASSLSGINYEQYV.